The source of this TCR beta chain is a study of radiation and T cells in renal cell carcinoma. Overall study results and limits: From baseline, blood top tumor clonotypes peaked at 2 weeks post-radiation.

Indicated time point: baseline pretreatment blood. Treatment noted: 15 Gy SBRT to primary tumor, nephrectomy 4 weeks later. This renal cell carcinoma was of the clear cell type. V was pared by 3 bases and J by 3 bases, with 6 bases of the junction left unmatched. Germline assignment: CDR1 MGHRA and CDR2 YSYEKL. CDR3 size: 16 residues. Libraries were prepared by immunoSEQ multiplex PCR; TCRdb keeps only in-frame clonotypes and omits some of them. The profile shows 95,000 to 150,000 clones, roughly four fifths of them singletons. Concerning this clone itself: What it binds is not known.

The J gene is TRBJ2-3, the V gene TRBV4-1; 10 bases map to TRBD2. The sample in question was blood, obtained from a patient whose treatment included radiotherapy and nephrectomy. The clonotype originates from a woman in her sixties or seventies with renal cell carcinoma. The CDR3 here is CASSHPTSGVTDTQYF. Here the CDR3 DNA reads TGCGCCAGCAGCCACCCCACTAGCGGGGTAACAGATACGCAGTATTTT.